One sample yielded the 21 T cell receptor beta chains listed below, sequenced in a study of T cells after yellow fever vaccination. In TCRdb, the 5' RACE reads were re-called with MiXCR into one record per CDR3 protein. In the table there are approximately 120,000 distinct CDR3 sequences, 12% to 15% of which are singletons. Sequenced here: CD8+ T cells sorted from PBMCs, sampled 5 days after the yellow fever booster vaccination. All receptors come from a young man who received the YFV17D yellow fever vaccine.

This clonotype has only a few counts. The chain has TRBV7-9 and TRBJ2-3; no reliable D call. V lost 3 bases and J 1 base, leaving 8 bases between the germline ends. The CDR3 runs to 14 residues. Per germline, CDR1 SEHNR and CDR2 FQNEAQ (reference sequence). CDR3 nucleotides: TGTGCCAGCAGCTTGGTTAGGGGCACAGATACGCAGTATTTT. Its protein product is CASSLVRGTDTQYF.

The genes are TRBV4-1 and TRBJ2-7, with D possibly called TRBD1 or TRBD2 (5 bases each). This CDR3 spans 14 amino acids. Germline V gene sequence: CDR1 MGHRA, CDR2 YSYEKL. V lost 4 bases and J lost 4, with 14 bases in between. In nucleotides, the CDR3 is TGCGCCAGCAGCCCAGAAAGAGGGGCGTACGAGCAGTACTTC. This encodes CASSPERGAYEQYF.

The chain uses TRBV7-3 and TRBJ1-5; possibly TRBD1 for D (5 bases). The ends were cut back, 6 bases at V and 0 bases at J, with 18 bases in the middle. Germline loops: CDR1 SGHTA, CDR2 FQGTGA. This CDR3 region has 17 residues. CDR3 bases: TGTGCCAGCAGACGGGACGGACGTCCTTATAGCAATCAGCCCCAGCATTTT. Protein: CASRRDGRPYSNQPQHF.

This clonotype was detected many times. The chain carries TRBV7-6 and TRBJ2-3; D unresolved. The ends were cut back, 2 bases at V and 3 bases at J, with 12 bases in the middle. Germline CDR1 reads SGHVS; CDR2 reads FNYEAQ. CDR3 size: 15 residues. The DNA of the CDR3 is TGTGCCAGCAGCTTAAGCACGGAGAGGACAGATACGCAGTATTTT. As protein: CASSLSTERTDTQYF. Based on the CDR3 plus reference TRBV7-6 and TRBJ2-3, the full variable domain is GAGVSQSPRYKVTKRGQDVALRCDPISGHVSLYWYRQALGQGPEFLTYFNYEAQQDKSGLPNDRFSAERPEGSISTLTIQRTEQRDSAMYRCASSLSTERTDTQYFGPGTRLTVL.

The rearrangement uses TRBV7-8 and TRBJ1-1; possibly TRBD1 for D (6 bases). The germline V gene has CDR1 SGHVS and CDR2 FQNEAQ. V lost 5 bases and J lost 6, with 16 bases in between. This CDR3 has 14 amino acids. CDR3 amino acids: CASSPGGGLAEAFF. The CDR3 region has the DNA TGTGCCAGCAGCCCCGGGGGGGGCTTAGCTGAAGCTTTCTTT.

Only a few counts were recorded for this clonotype. The genes are TRBV7-9 and TRBJ2-3; 9 bases match TRBD1. V dropped 3 bases and J dropped 0; count of bases not matched to a gene: 4. Germline CDR1 reads SEHNR; CDR2 reads FQNEAQ (reference sequence). This CDR3 is 16 amino acids long. The CDR3 DNA is TGTGCCAGCAGCTTCCCGGACAGGGGTAGCACAGATACGCAGTATTTT. Its protein is CASSFPDRGSTDTQYF. The variable domain in full, with the rest retrieved from reference TRBV7-9 and TRBJ2-3, is DTGVSQNPRHKITKRGQNVTFRCDPISEHNRLYWYRQTLGQGPEFLTYFQNEAQLEKSRLLSDRFSAERPKGSFSTLEIQRTEQGDSAMYLCASSFPDRGSTDTQYFGPGTRLTVL.

Note on this clonotype: Its ends do not fully match the called genes, so a read error is possible. CDR3 nucleotides: TGTACCAGCAGCCAGGGGTCGATGATCCCCGGGGAGCTGTTTTTT. Its translation: CTSSQGSMIPGELFF. The chain has TRBV3-1 and TRBJ2-2; D may be TRBD1 (6 bases). Germline V gene sequence: CDR1 LGHDT, CDR2 YNNKEL (reference sequence). The CDR3 has 15 residues.

This clonotype was detected many times. The chain's CDR3 is CASSSAGGSLKQYF. CDR3 bases: TGTGCCAGCAGTTCCGCGGGGGGCTCCCTAAAGCAGTACTTC. The chain carries TRBV27 and TRBJ2-7, with 8 bases matching TRBD2. The trim removed 4 bases at V and 8 bases at J, leaving 10 bases unmatched. Per germline, CDR1 MNHEY and CDR2 SMNVEV (reference sequence). The CDR3 consists of 14 residues.

The chain recombines TRBV7-2 with TRBJ1-1, with D perhaps TRBD1 (5 bases). V dropped 5 bases and J dropped 1 base, with 11 bases sitting between them. The germline V gene has CDR1 SGHTA and CDR2 FQGNSA. The CDR3 contains 14 residues. In DNA form, the CDR3 reads TGTGCCAGCAGCAACTACGGGGGGAACACTGAAGCTTTCTTT. This translates into CASSNYGGNTEAFF.

The V and J genes are TRBV7-2 and TRBJ1-6; a possible D gene is TRBD1 (5 bases). Trimming took 1 base from V and 9 from J, leaving 13 bases between them. This CDR3 comprises 15 residues. Germline CDR1 is SGHTA and CDR2 is FQGNSA. In nucleotides, the CDR3 is TGTGCCAGCAGCTTAGTCGTTCCGGGGCTTTCACCCCTCCACTTT. Protein sequence: CASSLVVPGLSPLHF.

This clonotype was seen a few times. The chain's CDR3 is CATSRSVNSYEQYV. DNA of the CDR3: TGTGCCACCAGTCGGTCGGTAAACTCCTACGAGCAGTACGTC. This chain links TRBV2 with TRBJ2-7; D not certain. The CDR3 length is 14 residues. CDR1 SNHLY and CDR2 FYNNEI come from the germline V gene.

The V and J genes are TRBV14 and TRBJ2-3; either TRBD1 or TRBD2 may fit D (6 bases each). The V gene's germline CDR1 is SGHDN and CDR2 FVKESK. This CDR3 is 15 amino acids long. The V gene lost 10 bases and the J gene lost 1 base, with 18 bases spanning the gap. The chain's CDR3 is CATSRGVAGTDTQYF. Here the CDR3 DNA reads TGTGCCACCTCTAGGGGGGTCGCCGGCACAGATACGCAGTATTTT.

The rearrangement uses TRBV7-2 and TRBJ2-3; 12 bases are shared with TRBD2. J gave up 7 bases and V 4 bases, and 9 bases lay outside the gene matches. The germline V gene encodes CDR1 SGHTA and CDR2 FQGNSA. This CDR3 has 16 amino acids. CDR3 sequence: CASSSWTSGAQHTQYF. Here the CDR3 DNA reads TGTGCCAGCAGCTCTTGGACTAGCGGGGCTCAGCATACGCAGTATTTT. Variable domain in full (rest from reference TRBV7-2 and TRBJ2-3): GAGVSQSPSNKVTEKGKDVELRCDPISGHTALYWYRQSLGQGLEFLIYFQGNSAPDKSGLPSDRFSAERTGGSVSTLTIQRTQQEDSAVYLCASSSWTSGAQHTQYFGPGTRLTVL.

The chain is built from TRBV12-3 or TRBV12-4 and TRBJ1-3; no clear D gene. The CDR3 runs 15 residues. Deletions cut 6 bases from V and 5 bases from J, with 17 bases between. The CDR3 sequence is CASSPSVLPRNTIYF. For the CDR3, the DNA is TGTGCCAGCAGCCCTAGCGTATTACCGCGAAACACCATATATTTT.

This chain uses TRBV6-2 or TRBV6-3 with TRBJ2-6; 7 nucleotides match TRBD2. V gave up 3 bases and J gave up 2 bases; unmatched junction bases: 1. The CDR3 length is 15 residues. The germline CDR1 and CDR2 sequences are MNHEY and SVGEGT. The CDR3 nucleotides read TGTGCCAGCAGTTATCGGGGGGCTGGGGCCAACGTCCTGACTTTC. Encoded protein: CASSYRGAGANVLTF.

The genes are TRBV5-6 and TRBJ2-7; D call uncertain. Germline V gene lookup returns CDR1 SGHDT and CDR2 YYEEEE. The CDR3 extends over 11 amino acids. Trimming took 0 bases from V and 8 from J, leaving 6 bases between them. The CDR3 region is CASSLGVKQYF. CDR3 DNA: TGTGCCAGCAGCTTGGGGGTTAAGCAGTACTTC.

This clonotype has more than one count but fewer than ten. The junction and the germline gene differ at one end; a read error may be behind it. The chain combines TRBV29-1 with TRBJ2-4; no clear D gene. Per the germline V gene, CDR1 is SQVTM and CDR2 is ANQGSEA. This CDR3 has 13 amino acids. CDR3 DNA sequence: TGCAGCGTCGAAGGTGGGGTGGGCAACATTCAGTACTTC. Protein product: CSVEGGVGNIQYF.

This clonotype showed up just a few times. This chain connects TRBV23-1 to TRBJ2-7; 7 nucleotides match TRBD1. TRBV23-1 is an ORF, and what it does is uncertain. This CDR3 has 13 amino acids. Trimming took 7 bases from V and 5 from J; bases not matched to a gene: 8. CDR3 sequence: CASNRSDRHEQYF. As DNA, the CDR3 is TGCGCCAGCAACCGTTCGGACAGGCACGAGCAGTACTTC.

This clonotype was counted at least ten times. The chain employs TRBV27 and TRBJ2-1, with D perhaps matching TRBD1 or TRBD2 (5 bases each). Germline assignment: CDR1 MNHEY and CDR2 SMNVEV (reference sequence). The CDR3 runs 13 residues. V shed 3 bases and J shed 8 bases, with 11 bases lying between them. The CDR3 protein is CASSFPGADEQFF. The CDR3, as DNA: TGTGCCAGCAGTTTTCCCGGGGCCGATGAGCAGTTCTTC.

This clonotype has more than one count but fewer than ten. The rearrangement links TRBV4-1 to TRBJ2-7, with D tentatively TRBD2 (5 bases). CDR1 MGHRA and CDR2 YSYEKL come from the germline V gene. Trimming cost V 5 bases and J 0 bases, with 8 bases left between them. The CDR3 length is 13 residues. DNA for the CDR3: TGCGCCAGCAGCGCCCGGGACTCCTACGAGCAGTACTTC. Amino acid sequence: CASSARDSYEQYF.

The CDR3 bases are TGTGCCAGCAGCTTTGGGCAGGGCAGGGTGGCTTTCTTT. This translates into CASSFGQGRVAFF. V gene TRBV7-2 combines with J gene TRBJ1-1; a possible D gene is TRBD1 (5 bases). The germline V gene has CDR1 SGHTA and CDR2 FQGNSA. V lost 3 bases to trimming and J lost 11 bases, with 16 bases between them. The CDR3 spans 13 residues.